Sequencing of this TCR beta chain was carried out in a study of identical twins. The CDR3 contains 13 residues. Trimming cost V 7 bases and J 11 bases, with 20 bases left between them. Study-level findings and limits: Models underestimated TCR alpha sharing (out-of-frame) in monozygotic twins.

This clonotype occurred a few times. No antigen is known for it. A universal primer site was added by template switching, and unique molecular identifiers were carried by the cDNA. Using its own MiXCR run on the 5' RACE reads, TCRdb lists one record per CDR3 protein. The sample includes some 630,000 distinct CDR3 sequences, less than 9% of them seen just once. The same data also went into a second study, on yellow fever vaccine responses in identical twins.

The sequence came from a young woman in good health. The chain couples TRBV12-3 or TRBV12-4 to TRBJ1-1, with a weak D call TRBD1 (5 bases). The sample was PBMCs. The CDR3 reads CASTLDTLEGAFF. The CDR3 DNA is TGTGCCAGCACCCTGGACACACTGGAGGGGGCTTTCTTT.